This T cell receptor beta chain derives from a study of T-cell reconstitution after alpha-beta-depleted transplantation in children. CDR1 SGHTA and CDR2 FQGNSA come from the germline V gene. The V end lost 2 bases, the J end lost 8 bases, and 12 bases lay between the germline ends. CDR3 length: 14 amino acids. During its preparation, the TCRbeta library received unique molecular identifiers. TCRdb processed the PCR reads anew with MiXCR; each CDR3 protein has one entry. Found here are under 50,000 distinct CDR3 sequences, 50% to 55% of them singletons; the top ten hold around two fifths. The genes are TRBV7-2 and TRBJ1-4, with no clear D. The TCR comes from a boy younger than two with SCID, due to receive a stem cell transplant. Sequenced here: peripheral blood, sampled before TCRalphabeta/CD19-depleted stem cell transplant. DNA of the CDR3: TGTGCCAGCAGCTTACTTGGGGAGGACGAAAAACTGTTTTTT. It codes for CASSLLGEDEKLFF.